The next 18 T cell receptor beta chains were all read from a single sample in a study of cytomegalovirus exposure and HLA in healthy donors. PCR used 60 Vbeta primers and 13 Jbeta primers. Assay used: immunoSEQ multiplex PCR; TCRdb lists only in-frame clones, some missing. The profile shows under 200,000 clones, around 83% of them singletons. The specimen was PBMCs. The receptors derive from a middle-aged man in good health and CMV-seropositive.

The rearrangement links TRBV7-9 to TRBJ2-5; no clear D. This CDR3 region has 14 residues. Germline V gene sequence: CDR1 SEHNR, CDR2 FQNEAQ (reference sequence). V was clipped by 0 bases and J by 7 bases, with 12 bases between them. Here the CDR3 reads CASSLAPSDGTQYF. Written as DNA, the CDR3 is TGTGCCAGCAGCTTAGCGCCTAGTGATGGGACCCAGTACTTC.

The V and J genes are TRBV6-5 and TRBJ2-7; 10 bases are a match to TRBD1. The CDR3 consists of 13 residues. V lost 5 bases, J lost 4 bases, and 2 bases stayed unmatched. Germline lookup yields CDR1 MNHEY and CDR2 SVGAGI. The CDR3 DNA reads TGTGCCAGCAGTCTGGACAGGGGGTACGAGCAGTACTTC. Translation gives CASSLDRGYEQYF.

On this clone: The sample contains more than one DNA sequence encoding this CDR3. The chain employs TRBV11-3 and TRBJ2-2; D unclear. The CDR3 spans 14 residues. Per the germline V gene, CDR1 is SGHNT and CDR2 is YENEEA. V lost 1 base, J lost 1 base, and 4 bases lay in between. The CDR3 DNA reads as TGTGCCAGCAGCTTAGTCCGGAACACCGGGGAGCTGTTTTTT. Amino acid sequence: CASSLVRNTGELFF.

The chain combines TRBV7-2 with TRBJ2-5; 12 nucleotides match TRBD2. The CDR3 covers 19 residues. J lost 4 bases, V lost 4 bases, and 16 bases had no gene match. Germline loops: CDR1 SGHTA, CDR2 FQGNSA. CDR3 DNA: TGTGCCAGCAGCTACCAGGCGACTAGCGGGGGAGGTTGGGTAGAGACCCAGTACTTC. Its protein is CASSYQATSGGGWVETQYF. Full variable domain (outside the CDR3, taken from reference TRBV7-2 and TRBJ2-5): GAGVSQSPSNKVTEKGKDVELRCDPISGHTALYWYRQSLGQGLEFLIYFQGNSAPDKSGLPSDRFSAERTGGSVSTLTIQRTQQEDSAVYLCASSYQATSGGGWVETQYFGPGTRLLVL.

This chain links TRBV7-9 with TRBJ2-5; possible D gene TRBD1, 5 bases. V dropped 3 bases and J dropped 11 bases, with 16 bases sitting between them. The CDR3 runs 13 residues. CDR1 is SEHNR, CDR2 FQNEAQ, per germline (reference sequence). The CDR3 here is CASSLGQPLEQYF. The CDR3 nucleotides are TGTGCCAGCAGCTTGGGGCAGCCCCTGGAGCAGTACTTC.

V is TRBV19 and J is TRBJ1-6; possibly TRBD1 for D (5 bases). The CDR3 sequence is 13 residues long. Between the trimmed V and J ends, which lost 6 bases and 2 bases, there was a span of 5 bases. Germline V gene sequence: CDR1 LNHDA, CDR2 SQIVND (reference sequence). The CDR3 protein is CASRDTYNSPLHF. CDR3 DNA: TGTGCCAGTAGGGACACCTATAATTCACCCCTCCACTTT.

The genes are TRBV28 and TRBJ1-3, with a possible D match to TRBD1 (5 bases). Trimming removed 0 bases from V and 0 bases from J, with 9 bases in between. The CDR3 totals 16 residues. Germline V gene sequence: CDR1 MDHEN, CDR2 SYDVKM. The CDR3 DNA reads TGTGCCAGCAGTTTATGGGACACACCCTCTGGAAACACCATATATTTT. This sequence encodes CASSLWDTPSGNTIYF.

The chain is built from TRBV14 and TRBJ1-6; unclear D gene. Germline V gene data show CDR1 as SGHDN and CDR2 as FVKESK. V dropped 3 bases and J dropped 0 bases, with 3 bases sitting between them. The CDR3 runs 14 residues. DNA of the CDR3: TGTGCCAGCAGCCACAGCTCCTATAATTCACCCCTCCACTTT. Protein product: CASSHSSYNSPLHF.

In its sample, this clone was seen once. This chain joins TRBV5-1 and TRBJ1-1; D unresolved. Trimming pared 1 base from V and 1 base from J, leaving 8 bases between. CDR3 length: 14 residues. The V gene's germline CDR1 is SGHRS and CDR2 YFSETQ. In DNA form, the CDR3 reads TGCGCCAGCAGCTTGCGTCCCTGGAACACTGAAGCTTTCTTT. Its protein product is CASSLRPWNTEAFF.

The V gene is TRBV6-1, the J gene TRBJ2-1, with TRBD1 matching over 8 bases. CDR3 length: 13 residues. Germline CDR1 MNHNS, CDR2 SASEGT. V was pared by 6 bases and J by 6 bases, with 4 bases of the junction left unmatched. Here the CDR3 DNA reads TGTGCCAGCAGCCCACAGGGGGTCAATGAGCAGTTCTTC. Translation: CASSPQGVNEQFF.

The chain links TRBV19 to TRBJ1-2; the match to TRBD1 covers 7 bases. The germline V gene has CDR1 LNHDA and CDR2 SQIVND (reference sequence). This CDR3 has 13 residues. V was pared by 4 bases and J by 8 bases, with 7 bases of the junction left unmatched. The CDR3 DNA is TGTGCCAGTAGTACACAGGGGAAGGGCGGCTACACCTTC. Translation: CASSTQGKGGYTF.

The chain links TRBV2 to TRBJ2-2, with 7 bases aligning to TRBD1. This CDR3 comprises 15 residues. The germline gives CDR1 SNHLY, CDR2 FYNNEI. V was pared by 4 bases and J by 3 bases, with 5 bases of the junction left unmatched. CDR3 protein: CASSGGGGHTGELFF. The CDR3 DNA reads TGTGCCAGCAGTGGAGGGGGCGGACACACCGGGGAGCTGTTTTTT.

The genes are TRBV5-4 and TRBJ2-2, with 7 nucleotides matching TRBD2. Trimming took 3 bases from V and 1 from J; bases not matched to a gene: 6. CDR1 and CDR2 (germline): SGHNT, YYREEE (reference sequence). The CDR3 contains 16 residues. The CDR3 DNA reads TGTGCCAGCAGCTCACTTGCTAGCGGGAACACCGGGGAGCTGTTTTTT. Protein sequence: CASSSLASGNTGELFF.

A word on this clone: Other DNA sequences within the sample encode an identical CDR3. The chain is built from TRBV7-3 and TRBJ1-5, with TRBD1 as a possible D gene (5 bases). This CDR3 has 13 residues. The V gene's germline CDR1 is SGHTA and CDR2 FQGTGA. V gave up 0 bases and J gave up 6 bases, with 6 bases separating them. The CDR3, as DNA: TGTGCCAGCAGCTTAACGGGGGGTCAGCCCCAGCATTTT. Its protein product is CASSLTGGQPQHF.

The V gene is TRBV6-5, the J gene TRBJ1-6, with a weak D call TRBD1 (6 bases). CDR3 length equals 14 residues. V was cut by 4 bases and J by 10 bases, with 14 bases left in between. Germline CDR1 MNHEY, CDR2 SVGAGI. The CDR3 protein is CASSWGPAGSPLHF. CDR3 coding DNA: TGTGCCAGCAGTTGGGGGCCGGCAGGGTCACCCCTCCACTTT.

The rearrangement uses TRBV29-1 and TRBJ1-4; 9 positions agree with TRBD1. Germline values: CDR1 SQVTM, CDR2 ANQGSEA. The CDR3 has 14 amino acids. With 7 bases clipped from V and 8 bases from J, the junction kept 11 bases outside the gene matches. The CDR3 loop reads CSARGRQGEEKLFF. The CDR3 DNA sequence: TGCAGCGCCAGAGGGCGACAGGGGGAAGAAAAACTGTTTTTT.

The CDR3 bases are TGTGCCAGCAGTCCCTTTCCCGAGCGGGGAAACACCATATATTTT. This sequence encodes CASSPFPERGNTIYF. V gene TRBV27 combines with J gene TRBJ1-3; D call uncertain. The germline V and J ends were trimmed by 5 bases and 4 bases, with 15 bases remaining between them. The CDR3 runs 15 residues. The germline CDR1 and CDR2 sequences are MNHEY and SMNVEV (reference sequence).

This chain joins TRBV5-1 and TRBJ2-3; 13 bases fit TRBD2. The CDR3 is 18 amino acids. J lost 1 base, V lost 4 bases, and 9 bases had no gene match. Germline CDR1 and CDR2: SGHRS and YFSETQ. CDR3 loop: CASSLTSGGAWGTDTQYF. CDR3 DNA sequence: TGCGCCAGCAGCCTTACTAGCGGGGGGGCCTGGGGCACAGATACGCAGTATTTT.